The 7 T cell receptor beta chains reported below all come from one sample, sequenced in a study of T cells after yellow fever vaccination. Via MiXCR, TCRdb re-called the 5' RACE reads, giving one row per CDR3 protein. The sample lists over 300,000 distinct CDR3 sequences, around 7% occurring once. The sample was PBMCs, taken about 49 days after the first yellow fever vaccination. Every receptor here comes from a man younger than 35 who received the YFV17D yellow fever vaccine.

This clonotype was observed a few times. This sequence joins TRBV7-9 and TRBJ2-7, with a tentative D call TRBD1 (5 bases). CDR3 size: 14 residues. V lost 2 bases to trimming and J lost 5 bases, with 13 bases between them. Germline V CDR1 and CDR2: SEHNR, FQNEAQ (reference sequence). CDR3 amino acids: CASSLSGAAHEQYF. CDR3 in DNA: TGTGCCAGCAGCTTAAGTGGGGCGGCCCACGAGCAGTACTTC.

J is TRBJ2-3 and V is TRBV29-1, with 7 bases that match TRBD1. V trimming: 8 bases; J trimming: 8 bases; junction bases outside the gene matches: 10. The CDR3 length is 12 residues. Germline loops: CDR1 SQVTM, CDR2 ANQGSEA. The CDR3 loop reads CSLSDRAVTQYF. The CDR3 coding sequence is TGCAGCCTAAGCGACAGGGCAGTTACGCAGTATTTT.

V usage is TRBV2 and J usage is TRBJ1-1; D uncertain. V was shortened by 2 bases and J by 5 bases, with 12 bases between the two germline ends. The V gene's germline CDR1 is SNHLY and CDR2 FYNNEI. There are 14 residues in the CDR3. CDR3 protein: CASSERRMETEAFF. CDR3 bases: TGTGCCAGCAGTGAAAGGCGGATGGAGACTGAAGCTTTCTTT.

This clonotype appeared a few times. The V gene is TRBV29-1, the J gene TRBJ2-6; the D is unclear. CDR1 is SQVTM and CDR2 is ANQGSEA in the germline V gene. CDR3 length: 18 amino acids. Trimming removed 3 bases from V and 0 bases from J, with 18 bases in between. The CDR3 loop is CSVDLNYGSSSGANVLTF. The DNA of the CDR3 is TGCAGCGTTGACCTGAACTACGGGTCTAGCTCTGGGGCCAACGTCCTGACTTTC.

The V and J genes are TRBV29-1 and TRBJ2-5; D uncertain. V was clipped by 4 bases and J by 2 bases, with 14 bases between them. The CDR3 extends over 14 amino acids. Germline V gene data show CDR1 as SQVTM and CDR2 as ANQGSEA. The CDR3 is CSVVGRLKQETQYF. The CDR3 nucleotides are TGCAGCGTTGTGGGTCGACTCAAGCAAGAGACCCAGTACTTC. Combining the CDR3 with reference TRBV29-1 and TRBJ2-5 gives the whole variable domain SAVISQKPSRDICQRGTSLTIQCQVDSQVTMMFWYRQQPGQSLTLIATANQGSEATYESGFVIDKFPISRPNLTFSTLTVSNMSPEDSSIYLCSVVGRLKQETQYFGPGTRLLVL.

The genes are TRBV27 and TRBJ2-7; 10 nucleotides line up with TRBD1. The trim removed 3 bases at V and 6 bases at J, leaving 2 bases unmatched. Per the germline V gene, CDR1 is MNHEY and CDR2 is SMNVEV (reference sequence). The CDR3 is 13 residues long. Here the CDR3 reads CASSLTGGREQYF. The DNA of the CDR3 is TGTGCCAGCAGTTTGACAGGGGGCCGCGAGCAGTACTTC.

CDR3 DNA sequence: TGTGCCAGCAGCTGGAGGGCAGAATACACAGATACGCAGTATTTT. It translates to CASSWRAEYTDTQYF. This chain uses TRBV5-5 with TRBJ2-3; a weak D match, TRBD2 (6 bases). The CDR3 contains 15 residues. Germline loops: CDR1 SGHKS, CDR2 YYEKEE (reference sequence). Trimming removed 3 bases from V and 2 bases from J, with 13 bases in between.